This TCR beta chain was recovered during a study of Graves' ophthalmopathy and Graves' hyperthyroidism. Notes on the study in general: Blood was where most expanded thyroid clonotypes above 0.001 frequency also turned up. Its predictions of ophthalmopathy progression gave the model around 71% sensitivity and 72.22% specificity.

Other autoimmune disease, uncontrolled infection, pregnancy and lactation led to exclusion. PBMCs originated in about 9.8 ml of fresh peripheral blood. Amplification from RNA transcripts yielded the TCR beta CDR3 regions. Investigators did first-round RT-PCR with HTBI primers, then second-round multiplex PCR. TCRdb reanalysed the multiplex PCR reads using MiXCR and keeps one entry per CDR3 protein. The repertoire consists of approximately 700,000 distinct CDR3 sequences, with 35% to 50% occurring once and the leading ten covering 3% to 4%. The germline gives CDR1 SGHRS, CDR2 YFSETQ. This CDR3 contains 14 residues. Trimming left V 4 bases short and J 0 bases short, with 8 bases between. This clonotype was detected ten times or more. The antigen is undetermined.

The TCR originated in an adult man with Graves' ophthalmopathy. Sequences were obtained from peripheral blood. The genes are TRBV5-1 and TRBJ1-3; possibly TRBD1 for D (6 bases). The CDR3 DNA reads TGCGCCAGCAGCCCACAGGGCTCTGGAAACACCATATATTTT. Translation: CASSPQGSGNTIYF.